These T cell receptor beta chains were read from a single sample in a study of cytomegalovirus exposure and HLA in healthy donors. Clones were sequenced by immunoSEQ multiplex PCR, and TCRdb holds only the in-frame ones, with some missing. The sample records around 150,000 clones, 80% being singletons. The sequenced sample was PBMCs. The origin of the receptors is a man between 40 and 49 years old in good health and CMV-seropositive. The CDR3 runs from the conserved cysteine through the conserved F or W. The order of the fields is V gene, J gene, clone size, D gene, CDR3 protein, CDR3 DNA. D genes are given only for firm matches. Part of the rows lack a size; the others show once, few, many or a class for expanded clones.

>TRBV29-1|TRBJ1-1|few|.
CSVGGAFF
TGCAGCGTTGGAGGAGCTTTCTTT
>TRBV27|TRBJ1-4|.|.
CASSSPGQSDEKLFF
TGTGCCAGCAGTTCCCCGGGACAAAGTGATGAAAAACTGTTTTTT
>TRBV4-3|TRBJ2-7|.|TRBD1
CASSQDWGQGDYEQYF
TGCGCCAGCAGCCAAGATTGGGGACAGGGGGACTACGAGCAGTACTTC
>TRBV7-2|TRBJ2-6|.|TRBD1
CASSLTGGTGANVLTF
TGTGCCAGCAGCCTTACAGGGGGCACTGGGGCCAACGTCCTGACTTTC
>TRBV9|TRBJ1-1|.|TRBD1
CASQRTGGTNTEAFF
TGTGCCAGCCAGAGGACAGGGGGTACGAACACTGAAGCTTTCTTT
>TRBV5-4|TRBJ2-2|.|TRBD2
CASSRGGLAANTGELFF
TGTGCCAGCAGCCGAGGGGGACTAGCAGCGAACACCGGGGAGCTGTTTTTT
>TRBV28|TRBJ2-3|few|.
CASIEGDTQYF
TGTGCCAGCATAGAGGGAGATACGCAGTATTTT
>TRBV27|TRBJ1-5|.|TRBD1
CASSTGGQPQHF
TGTGCCAGCAGCACAGGGGGTCAGCCCCAGCATTTT
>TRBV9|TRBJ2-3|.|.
CASSVGTVQTSTDTQYF
TGTGCCAGCAGCGTAGGAACAGTTCAAACTAGCACAGATACGCAGTATTTT
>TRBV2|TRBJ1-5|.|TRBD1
CASRGGGGAEPQHF
TGTGCCAGCAGGGGAGGAGGGGGCGCCGAGCCCCAGCATTTT
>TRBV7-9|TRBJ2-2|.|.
CASRPGSNTGELFF
TGTGCCAGCCGGCCAGGTTCGAACACCGGGGAGCTGTTTTTT
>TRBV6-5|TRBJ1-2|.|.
CASSYTGAAGYGYTF
TGTGCCAGCAGTTACACCGGGGCGGCGGGGTATGGCTACACCTTC
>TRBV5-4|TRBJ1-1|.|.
CASSSGHQNTEAFF
TGTGCCAGCAGCTCGGGACACCAGAACACTGAAGCTTTCTTT
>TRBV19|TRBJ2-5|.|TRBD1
CASSLQGAGETQYF
TGTGCCAGTAGTTTACAGGGGGCGGGGGAGACCCAGTACTTC
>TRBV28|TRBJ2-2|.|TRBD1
CASSLWDRGSTGELFF
TGTGCCAGCAGTTTATGGGACAGGGGGAGCACCGGGGAGCTGTTTTTT
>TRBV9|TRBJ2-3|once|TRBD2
CASSKDPGREADTQYF
TGTGCCAGCAGCAAGGATCCTGGTCGGGAGGCAGATACGCAGTATTTT
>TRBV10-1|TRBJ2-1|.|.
CASSESLSLPHNEQFF
TGCGCCAGCAGTGAGTCGTTATCGCTACCCCACAATGAGCAGTTCTTC
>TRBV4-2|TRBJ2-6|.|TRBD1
CASSQRQGNSGANVLTF
TGTGCCAGCAGCCAAAGACAGGGTAATTCTGGGGCCAACGTCCTGACTTTC
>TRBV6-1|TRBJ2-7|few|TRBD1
CASGGTGPYEQYF
TGTGCCAGCGGAGGGACAGGACCCTACGAGCAGTACTTC
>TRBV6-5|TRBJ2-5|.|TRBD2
CASSTRSGRGTQYF
TGTGCCAGCAGTACGCGGAGCGGGAGAGGGACCCAGTACTTC
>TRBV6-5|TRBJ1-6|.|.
CASSRQSDNSPLHF
TGTGCCAGCAGTCGACAGTCAGATAATTCACCCCTCCACTTT
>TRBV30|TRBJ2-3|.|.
CAWSSRFADTQYF
TGTGCCTGGAGTAGTAGATTCGCAGATACGCAGTATTTT
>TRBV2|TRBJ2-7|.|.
CASSDRYEQYF
TGTGCCAGCAGTGACAGGTACGAGCAGTACTTC
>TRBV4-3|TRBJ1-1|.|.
CASSQDQYDQVFF
TGCGCCAGCAGCCAAGATCAATATGATCAGGTTTTCTTT
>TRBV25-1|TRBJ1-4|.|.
CASSRGYVEKLFF
TGTGCCAGCAGTAGAGGGTATGTGGAAAAACTGTTTTTT
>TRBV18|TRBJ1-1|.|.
CASSPRGRTEAFF
TGTGCCAGCTCACCACGGGGGCGGACTGAAGCTTTCTTT
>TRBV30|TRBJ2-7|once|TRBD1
CAWSRQGVSGEQYF
TGTGCCTGGAGTCGACAGGGTGTCTCTGGCGAGCAGTACTTC
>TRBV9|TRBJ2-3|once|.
CASSVVGRDTQYF
TGTGCCAGCAGCGTAGTGGGGCGGGATACGCAGTATTTT
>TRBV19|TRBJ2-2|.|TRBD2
CASGGLPEGNTGELFF
TGTGCCAGTGGGGGACTACCTGAAGGAAACACCGGGGAGCTGTTTTTT
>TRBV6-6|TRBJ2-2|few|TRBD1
CASTSGGTNTGELFF
TGTGCCAGCACCTCAGGGGGTACGAACACCGGGGAGCTGTTTTTT
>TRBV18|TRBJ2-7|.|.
CASSHIDLVEQYF
TGTGCCAGCTCACACATTGACCTAGTCGAGCAGTACTTC
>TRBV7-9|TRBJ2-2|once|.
CASSLAAGTNTGELFF
TGTGCCAGCAGCTTAGCGGCAGGGACGAACACCGGGGAGCTGTTTTTT
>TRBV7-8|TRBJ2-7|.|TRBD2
CASNDFGRGSYEQYF
TGTGCCAGCAACGACTTCGGGAGGGGATCCTACGAGCAGTACTTC
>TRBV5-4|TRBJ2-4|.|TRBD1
CASSEGTAALAKNIQYF
TGTGCCAGCAGCGAGGGGACAGCAGCTCTAGCCAAAAACATTCAGTACTTC
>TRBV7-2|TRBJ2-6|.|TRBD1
CASSFRQGVGANVLTF
TGTGCCAGCAGCTTTCGGCAGGGGGTAGGGGCCAACGTCCTGACTTTC
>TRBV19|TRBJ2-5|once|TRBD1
CASSMSQGMRETQYF
TGTGCCAGTAGTATGTCACAGGGGATGAGGGAGACCCAGTACTTC
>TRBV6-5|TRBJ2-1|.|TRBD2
CASRPGTSGRNEQFF
TGTGCCAGCAGACCCGGGACTAGCGGGAGGAATGAGCAGTTCTTC
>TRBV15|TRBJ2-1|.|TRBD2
CATSRDPLAGNTYNEQFF
TGTGCCACCAGCAGAGATCCTCTAGCGGGAAATACCTACAATGAGCAGTTCTTC
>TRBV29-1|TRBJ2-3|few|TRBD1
CSVGDRGKLATSTDTQYF
TGCAGCGTTGGGGACAGGGGCAAGCTGGCGACTAGCACAGATACGCAGTATTTT
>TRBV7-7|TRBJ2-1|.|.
CASSSSGQGKQFF
TGTGCTAGCAGCTCTAGCGGACAGGGCAAGCAGTTCTTC
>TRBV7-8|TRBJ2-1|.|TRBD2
CASSYTGLAGAEQFF
TGTGCCAGCAGCTATACGGGACTAGCGGGGGCTGAGCAGTTCTTC
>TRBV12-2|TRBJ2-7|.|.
CASRPHKGLASFAYEQYF
TGTGCAAGTCGCCCCCACAAGGGACTAGCGTCCTTCGCCTACGAGCAGTACTTC
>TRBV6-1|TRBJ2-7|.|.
CASSLYEQYF
TGTGCCAGCAGTCTCTACGAGCAGTACTTC